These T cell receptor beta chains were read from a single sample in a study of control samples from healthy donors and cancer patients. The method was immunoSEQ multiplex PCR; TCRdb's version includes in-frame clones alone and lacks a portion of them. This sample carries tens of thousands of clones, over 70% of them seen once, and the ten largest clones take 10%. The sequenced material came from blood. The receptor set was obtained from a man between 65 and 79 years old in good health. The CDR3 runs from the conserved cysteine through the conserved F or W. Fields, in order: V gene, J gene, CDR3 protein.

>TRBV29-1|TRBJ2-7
CSVRTGGYEQYF
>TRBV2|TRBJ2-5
CASSENRAETQYF
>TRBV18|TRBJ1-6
CASSRGTTGGYSPLHF
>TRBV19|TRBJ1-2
CASSIGRYYGYTF
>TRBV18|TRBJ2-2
CASSPQQENTGELFF
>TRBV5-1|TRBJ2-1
CASSLEGAYNEQFF
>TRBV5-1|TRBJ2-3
CASSLWSGTDTQYF
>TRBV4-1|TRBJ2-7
CASSRAGSSYEQYF
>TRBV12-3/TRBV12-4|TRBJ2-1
CASSPRDEQFF
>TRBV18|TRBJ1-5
CASSRTPPAPQHF
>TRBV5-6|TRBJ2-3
CASSSLGGPARATQYF
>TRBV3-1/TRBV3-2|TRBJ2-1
CASSQEWPLSGAPPKSSYNEQFF
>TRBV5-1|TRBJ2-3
CASSLFIGQGRSIDTQYF
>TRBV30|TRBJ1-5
CAWSEQGSQPQHF
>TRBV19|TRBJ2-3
CASSIGGDTQYF
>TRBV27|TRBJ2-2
CASSKPSWTGELFF
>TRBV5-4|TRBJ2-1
CASSSDRGRHKQFF
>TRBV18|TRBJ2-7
CASSDSGRRYEQYF
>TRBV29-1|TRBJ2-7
CSVESPGLRGEQYF
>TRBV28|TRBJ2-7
CASRSRADYEQYF
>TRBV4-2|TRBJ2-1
CASSQDWWADRELYNEQFF
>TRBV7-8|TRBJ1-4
CASSLGDGEKLFF
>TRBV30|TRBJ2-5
CAWSESRLWTRAARRETQYF
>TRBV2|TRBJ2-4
CASGWGAKNIQYF
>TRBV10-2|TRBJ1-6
CASRRWTTGGHSPLHF
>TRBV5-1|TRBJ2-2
CASSLATSAGTGELFF
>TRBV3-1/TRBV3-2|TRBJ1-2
CASSQDSGTGYGYTF
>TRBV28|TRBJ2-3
CASSFGRASDTQYF
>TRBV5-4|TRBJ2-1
CASSRAGTGGDNEQFF
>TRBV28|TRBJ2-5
CASSPGGTLKETQYF
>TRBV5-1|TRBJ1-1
CASSLEGGQVKAFF
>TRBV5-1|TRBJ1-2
CASSLQGRGNYGYTF
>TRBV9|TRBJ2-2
CASSVVAGGMLNTGELFF
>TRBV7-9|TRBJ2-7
CASSLLSGSTYEQYF
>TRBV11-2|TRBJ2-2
CASSLLAGTTTGELFF